The following is a T cell receptor (beta chain) sequence with its context. Its antigen is currently not known. There are no base qualities to consult, and no much larger clone falls within one base. This sample is part of a study of patients and donors after allogeneic stem cell transplantation (dated by TCRdb to about 2020). Libraries were prepared through RT-PCR. Sequenced using a NextSeq 550. TCRdb trimmed the raw reads at Q25, called clones with MiXCR and kept productive beta chains. Each entry is one CDR3 protein sequence, shown with its most common DNA and genes. This sample is represented by some 960,000 distinct CDR3 sequences; approximately 18% of them were singletons. The biggest ten clones account for 5% to 6.5% of the sample. The CDR3, cysteine through phenylalanine, is 17 amino acids long. Only the CDR3 DNA stays, 51 bases, in frame from base 1. Between the V and J ends, shortened by 6 bases and 0 bases respectively, the junction contains 18 bases.

The V gene is TRBV12-3 or TRBV12-4 and the J gene is TRBJ1-3; matching of 5 bases hints at TRBD1 as the D gene. The sample comprised blood, either unsorted or a sorted T cell fraction (not recorded which). This receptor was taken from a human donor who was either an allogeneic HSCT recipient or a stem cell or donor lymphocyte infusion donor (not recorded which). It is not recorded whose cells these are; they may come from a transplant donor. The nucleotide sequence reads TGTGCCAGCAGCCCTGGGAGGGGCGAGCTCTCTGGAAACACCATATATTTT. Its amino acids are CASSPGRGELSGNTIYF.